This TCR beta chain is drawn from a study of control samples from healthy donors and cancer patients (dated by TCRdb to 2018 to 2020). In the case of this clone: Its antigen remains undetermined. No base quality values were provided; no much bigger clone lies one nucleotide off.

V is trimmed back by 5 bases and J by 6 bases, and the junction contains 10 bases that no gene match accounts for. Measured from the cysteine to the phenylalanine, the CDR3 is 15 residues long. Of all the DNA, just the CDR3 is kept, 45 bases in frame from base 1. The germline V gene encodes CDR1 SGHNT and CDR2 YYREEE (reference sequence). The method was the immunoSEQ multiplex PCR assay. Imported from immuneACCESS, the table was reduced by TCRdb to in-frame sequences with V and J called. These copies leave out some clones; in studies compared against another copy, an unresolved V gene accounts for under half, and the cause of the remainder is not known. The sample table shows approximately 150,000 clones, and 88% are seen once. The ten most abundant clones make up about 1.8% of the sample.

This receptor was obtained from a man aged 18 to 30 in good health. The sample comprised blood. The V gene is TRBV5-4 and the J gene is TRBJ1-2, and TRBD1 aligns with 10 junction nucleotides. The base sequence is TGTGCCAGCAGAGACGTTGGGACAGGGGATGATGGCTACACCTTC. Translated, this gives CASRDVGTGDDGYTF.